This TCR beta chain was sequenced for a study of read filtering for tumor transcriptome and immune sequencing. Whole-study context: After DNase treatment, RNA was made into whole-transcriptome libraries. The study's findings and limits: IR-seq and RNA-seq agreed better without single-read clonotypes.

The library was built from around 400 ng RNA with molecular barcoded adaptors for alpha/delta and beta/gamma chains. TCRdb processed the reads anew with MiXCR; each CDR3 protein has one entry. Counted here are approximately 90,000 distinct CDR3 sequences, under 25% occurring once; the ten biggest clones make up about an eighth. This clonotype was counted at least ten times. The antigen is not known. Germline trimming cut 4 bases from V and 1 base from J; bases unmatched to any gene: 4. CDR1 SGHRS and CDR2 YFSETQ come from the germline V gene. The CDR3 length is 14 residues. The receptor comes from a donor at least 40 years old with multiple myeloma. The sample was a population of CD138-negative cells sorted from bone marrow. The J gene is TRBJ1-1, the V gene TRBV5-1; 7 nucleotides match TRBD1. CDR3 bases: TGCGCCAGCAGCAAGTGGACAGGGAACACTGAAGCTTTCTTT. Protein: CASSKWTGNTEAFF.